Reported below is one T cell receptor (beta chain). Its antigen is still unknown. J was trimmed by 7 bases and V by 5 bases; bases with no gene match: 10. Germline V CDR1 and CDR2: PRHDT, FYEKMQ (reference sequence). The CDR3 has 14 amino acids. Profiling relied on immunoSEQ multiplex PCR, and the TCRdb table lists in-frame clones only, not all of them. Found here are fewer than 700,000 clones, 85% to 95% of them singletons; the top ten hold 0.11%. The data originate from a study of shared clonotypes between healthy human individuals. Study at large: Three CD4 naive, three CD4 memory, two CD8 naive and one CD8 memory plate were used per donor. Study findings and constraints: The study drew on few donors, limiting represented genetic and exposure-history diversity. The study's rarefaction showed incomplete sorted-subset sequencing despite large depth. The naive CD4 repertoires of a few donors were compared, and around 4.9% of clonotypes were shared.

Cells designated naive CD8 were CD45RO-negative and were positively selected for CCR7, with terminally differentiated effector memory CD45RA+ cells excluded. What was sequenced was naive CD8+ T cells sorted from blood. This sequence was found in a young woman in good health. This chain uses TRBV13 with TRBJ2-7; 8 nucleotides line up with TRBD1. CDR3 in amino acids: CASSPWTGPREQYF. The CDR3 nucleotides read TGTGCCAGCAGCCCCTGGACAGGGCCAAGAGAGCAGTACTTC.